This T cell receptor beta chain was captured in a study of blood T cells in healthy people across ages. Each donor supplied approximately 10 milliliters of peripheral blood. Germline V CDR1 and CDR2: SGHTA, FQGNSA. V was pared by 5 bases and J by 0 bases, with 12 bases between. The CDR3 is 15 residues long. The authors ran a second PCR of 7 to 11 cycles using a sample-barcoded 5' primer and a J-beta primer mix. At least 2.5 million CDR3-containing paired-end reads were obtained per sample. TCRdb re-analysed the 5' RACE reads in MiXCR, keeping a single row per CDR3 protein. The sample records approximately 810,000 distinct CDR3 sequences, about 34% being singletons. Study-wide points: With age, beta diversity per million T cells declined roughly linearly, significantly by 40 to 50.

This clonotype was picked up many times. Antigen: not known. The chain recombines TRBV7-2 with TRBJ2-3, with D perhaps TRBD1 or TRBD2 (5 bases each). The sample consisted of blood. The sequence was obtained from a man between 18 and 35 years old in good health. The CDR3 DNA reads TGTGCCAGCAGCCGACAGAGGACTAGCACAGATACGCAGTATTTT. Its translation is CASSRQRTSTDTQYF. Together with reference TRBV7-2 and TRBJ2-3, the CDR3 gives the full variable domain: GAGVSQSPSNKVTEKGKDVELRCDPISGHTALYWYRQSLGQGLEFLIYFQGNSAPDKSGLPSDRFSAERTGGSVSTLTIQRTQQEDSAVYLCASSRQRTSTDTQYFGPGTRLTVL.